These 8 T cell receptor beta chains originate from one sample sequenced in a study of regulatory and conventional T cells in RAG deficiency. Sequenced by immunoSEQ multiplex PCR; TCRdb stores in-frame clones only, minus some. The table records some 22,000 clones, just under 95% of them present only once. Conventional CD4+ T cells were sorted from blood as CD25-low CD127-high cells. The same sample was also used in a study of regulatory T cells. As that report states: Amplification used 52 TRBV primers and 13 TRBJ primers.

The sequenced sample consisted of CD4+ T cells sorted from blood. The receptors come from a human donor in good health.

The chain couples TRBV30 to TRBJ1-4, with D perhaps matching TRBD1 (5 bases). Germline CDR1 GTSNPN, CDR2 SVGIG (reference sequence). This CDR3 is built from 14 residues. Trimming removed 1 base from V and 7 bases from J, with 13 bases in between. As DNA, the CDR3 is TGTGCCTGGAGTGGATCCGGGGGGGGTGAAAAACTGTTTTTT. As protein: CAWSGSGGGEKLFF.

The chain employs TRBV9 and TRBJ2-1; perhaps D is TRBD1 or TRBD2 (5 bases each). The CDR3 loop spans 14 amino acids. Germline CDR1 reads SGDLS; CDR2 reads YYNGEE. The V gene lost 3 bases and the J gene lost 9 bases, with 16 bases spanning the gap. The DNA for the CDR3 is TGTGCCAGCAGCGCGGGGCCTTCGGGCGGTGAGCAGTTCTTC. Its protein product is CASSAGPSGGEQFF.

This chain joins TRBV5-4 and TRBJ1-2; D is uncertain. V lost 4 bases and J 8 bases, leaving 12 bases between the germline ends. The CDR3 has 12 residues. CDR1 and CDR2 (germline): SGHNT, YYREEE (reference sequence). Written as DNA, the CDR3 is TGTGCCAGCAGCCCTCAATACGGGGGCTACACCTTC. This sequence encodes CASSPQYGGYTF.

The chain uses TRBV2 and TRBJ1-5, with D perhaps matching TRBD1 (6 bases). V was shortened by 6 bases and J by 7 bases, with 16 bases between the two germline ends. This CDR3 is 14 amino acids long. Germline V gene lookup returns CDR1 SNHLY and CDR2 FYNNEI. The CDR3, as DNA: TGTGCCAGCAGGGGAGAACAGGGCGGGCAGCCCCAGCATTTT. This gives the protein CASRGEQGGQPQHF.

This sequence joins TRBV2 and TRBJ1-3; D not certain. V was shortened by 5 bases and J by 0 bases, with 14 bases between the two germline ends. The V gene's germline CDR1 is SNHLY and CDR2 FYNNEI. The CDR3 runs 16 residues. The DNA for the CDR3 is TGTGCCAGCAGTAGTACGTCAATATCCTCTGGAAACACCATATATTTT. Protein: CASSSTSISSGNTIYF. The full variable domain, in which reference TRBV2 and TRBJ1-3 provide the parts outside the CDR3, is EPEVTQTPSHQVTQMGQEVILRCVPISNHLYFYWYRQILGQKVEFLVSFYNNEISEKSEIFDDQFSVERPDGSNFTLKIRSTKLEDSAMYFCASSSTSISSGNTIYFGEGSWLTVV.

V gene TRBV30 combines with J gene TRBJ2-5; no firm D call. Trimming took off 0 bases at V and 7 bases at J, with 6 bases between the two ends. Germline V gene lookup returns CDR1 GTSNPN and CDR2 SVGIG (reference sequence). This CDR3 region has 11 residues. DNA for the CDR3: TGTGCCTGGAGTGTGTCAGGGACCCAGTACTTC. It is translated as CAWSVSGTQYF.

The chain has TRBV5-1 and TRBJ2-5; TRBD1 or TRBD2 may be the D gene (5 bases each). CDR3 length: 15 amino acids. CDR1 SGHRS and CDR2 YFSETQ come from the germline V gene. The V gene lost 0 bases and the J gene lost 11 bases, with 20 bases spanning the gap. CDR3 DNA: TGCGCCAGCAGCTTGGCCGTAGACAGCGGCCTGGGGCAGTACTTC. It yields the protein CASSLAVDSGLGQYF.

The chain has TRBV15 and TRBJ2-3; weak D call: TRBD2 (5 bases). Germline values: CDR1 LNHNV, CDR2 YYDKDF (reference sequence). Trimming left V 1 base short and J 1 base short, with 9 bases between. The CDR3 extends over 15 amino acids. DNA of the CDR3: TGTGCCACCAGCAGAGGCGGGCCCGGCACAGATACGCAGTATTTT. Translated, it gives CATSRGGPGTDTQYF.